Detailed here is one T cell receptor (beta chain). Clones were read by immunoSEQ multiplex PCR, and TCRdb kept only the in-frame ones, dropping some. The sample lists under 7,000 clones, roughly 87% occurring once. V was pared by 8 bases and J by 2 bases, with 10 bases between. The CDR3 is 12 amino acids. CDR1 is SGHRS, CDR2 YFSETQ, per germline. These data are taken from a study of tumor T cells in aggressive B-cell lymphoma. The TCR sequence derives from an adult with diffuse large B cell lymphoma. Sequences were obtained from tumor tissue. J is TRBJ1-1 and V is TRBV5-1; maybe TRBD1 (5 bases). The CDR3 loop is CASGQGNTEAFF. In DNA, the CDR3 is TGCGCCAGTGGGCAGGGAAACACTGAAGCTTTCTTT.